This T cell receptor beta chain derives from a study of T cells in localized non-small cell lung cancer. A word on this clone: The antigen remains undetermined.

Overall study findings and caveats: Blood T cell density predicted longer survival; adjacent-lung clonality, shorter. Measurement of T cell clonality placed uninvolved adjacent lung highest, above the level in tumor. It remains possible that heterogeneity exists, since only one tumor region was sequenced. Turning up in adjacent lung were a median roughly 62 of the top 100 tumor clones.

The protocol was immunoSEQ multiplex PCR, while the TCRdb copy is restricted to in-frame clones and leaves out a portion. The profile covers tens of thousands of clones, with 88% appearing a single time and 25% to 30% taken by the ten largest. Looked up from germline, CDR1 is SGHTS and CDR2 is YDEGEE. The CDR3 covers 15 residues. The J segment lost 3 bases and the V segment lost 2 bases, leaving 5 bases of the junction unmatched. The sequence was obtained from a male donor at least 60 years old with stage II lung adenocarcinoma. This specimen was peripheral blood mononuclear cells, taken before any cancer treatment. The rearrangement links TRBV5-8 to TRBJ2-3; 8 positions match TRBD1. The CDR3 region is CASSFLRQGTDTQYF. CDR3 nucleotide sequence: TGTGCCAGCAGCTTTTTAAGACAGGGGACAGATACGCAGTATTTT.